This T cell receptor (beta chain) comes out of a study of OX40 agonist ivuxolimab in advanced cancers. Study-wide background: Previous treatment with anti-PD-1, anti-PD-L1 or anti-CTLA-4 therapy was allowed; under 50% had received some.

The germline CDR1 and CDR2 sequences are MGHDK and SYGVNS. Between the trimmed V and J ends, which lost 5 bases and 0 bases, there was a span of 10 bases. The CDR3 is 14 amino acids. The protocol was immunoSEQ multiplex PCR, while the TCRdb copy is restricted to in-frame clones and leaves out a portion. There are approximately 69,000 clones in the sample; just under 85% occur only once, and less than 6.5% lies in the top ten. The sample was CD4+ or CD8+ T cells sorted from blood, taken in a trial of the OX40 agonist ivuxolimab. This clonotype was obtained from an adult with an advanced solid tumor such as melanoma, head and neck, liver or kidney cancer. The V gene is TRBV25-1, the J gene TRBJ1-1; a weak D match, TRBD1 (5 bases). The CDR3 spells CASSMGRVNTEAFF. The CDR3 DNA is TGTGCCAGCAGTATGGGGCGCGTGAACACTGAAGCTTTCTTT.